The 12 T cell receptor beta chains presented below share a single source sample, sequenced in a study of T cell clones after liver transplantation. TCRdb's table, derived via immunoSEQ multiplex PCR, lists solely in-frame clones and lacks some. The data hold approximately 100,000 clones, with approximately 85% observed a single time. Source: CD4+ T cells from blood, taken before liver transplant. The receptors come from a human donor who received a liver transplant.

This clone was recorded once. The chain employs TRBV6-5 and TRBJ2-6; D remains unclear. Germline CDR1 MNHEY, CDR2 SVGAGI. This CDR3 comprises 14 residues. The V end lost 4 bases, the J end lost 2 bases, and 6 bases lay between the germline ends. The DNA of the CDR3 is TGTGCCAGCAGTTCGTGGACTGGGGCCAACGTCCTGACTTTC. Translation: CASSSWTGANVLTF.

The J gene is TRBJ2-2, the V gene TRBV7-8; D possibly corresponds to TRBD2 (5 bases). The CDR3 contains 17 residues. Germline values: CDR1 SGHVS, CDR2 FQNEAQ. V lost 0 bases and J lost 0, with 11 bases in between. CDR3 in amino acids: CASSLALGASNTGELFF. DNA for the CDR3: TGTGCCAGCAGCTTAGCGCTGGGAGCGTCGAACACCGGGGAGCTGTTTTTT. The variable domain in full, completed from reference TRBV7-8 and TRBJ2-2, reads GAGVSQSPRYKVAKRGQDVALRCDPISGHVSLFWYQQALGQGPEFLTYFQNEAQLDKSGLPSDRFFAERPEGSVSTLKIQRTQQEDSAVYLCASSLALGASNTGELFFGEGSRLTVL.

V is TRBV6-6 and J is TRBJ1-1, with D possibly matching TRBD1 (6 bases). The CDR3 is 15 residues long. Germline-derived CDR1 and CDR2 are MNHNY and SVGAGI (reference sequence). The V gene lost 0 bases and the J gene lost 3 bases, with 11 bases spanning the gap. The CDR3 sequence: CASSYSTGWDTEAFF. In DNA form, the CDR3 reads TGTGCCAGCAGTTACTCGACAGGCTGGGACACTGAAGCTTTCTTT.

This rearrangement joins TRBV30 to TRBJ1-2, with D perhaps matching TRBD1 (5 bases). Germline CDR1 reads GTSNPN; CDR2 reads SVGIG (reference sequence). The CDR3 is 14 amino acids. V lost 2 bases and J lost 1, with 11 bases in between. CDR3 residues: CAWSYGQYNYGYTF. The CDR3 region has the DNA TGTGCCTGGAGTTATGGACAATATAACTATGGCTACACCTTC.

The chain carries TRBV7-9 and TRBJ1-5; TRBD1 aligns across 9 bases. Germline V CDR1 and CDR2: SEHNR, FQNEAQ (reference sequence). V shed 5 bases, J shed 7 bases, and the junction held 6 bases outside the gene matches. The CDR3 is made up of 14 amino acids. CDR3 protein: CASSIRQGDQPQHF. The CDR3 DNA sequence: TGTGCCAGCAGCATTCGACAGGGGGACCAGCCCCAGCATTTT. The full variable domain, with the rest looked up from reference TRBV7-9 and TRBJ1-5, is DTGVSQNPRHKITKRGQNVTFRCDPISEHNRLYWYRQTLGQGPEFLTYFQNEAQLEKSRLLSDRFSAERPKGSFSTLEIQRTEQGDSAMYLCASSIRQGDQPQHFGDGTRLSIL.

This clone was seen a single time. The chain has TRBV7-8 and TRBJ1-4; D unresolved. This CDR3 region has 16 residues. V gave up 5 bases and J gave up 4 bases, with 17 bases separating them. The germline CDR1 and CDR2 sequences are SGHVS and FQNEAQ. The CDR3 here is CASSASRGRGNEKLFF. The CDR3 nucleotides are TGTGCCAGCAGCGCAAGCAGAGGACGGGGTAATGAAAAACTGTTTTTT. Looking up the rest from reference TRBV7-8 and TRBJ1-4 gives the full variable domain: GAGVSQSPRYKVAKRGQDVALRCDPISGHVSLFWYQQALGQGPEFLTYFQNEAQLDKSGLPSDRFFAERPEGSVSTLKIQRTQQEDSAVYLCASSASRGRGNEKLFFGSGTQLSVL.

This chain connects TRBV11-2 to TRBJ1-1; TRBD1 is a possible D gene (5 bases). The CDR3 covers 16 residues. Looked up from germline, CDR1 is SGHAT and CDR2 is FQNNGV. V was trimmed by 1 base and J by 0 bases, leaving 12 bases between them. In nucleotides, the CDR3 is TGTGCCAGCAGCTTAGGCGCAGGGTACATGAACACTGAAGCTTTCTTT. Translated, it gives CASSLGAGYMNTEAFF.

The rearrangement links TRBV5-1 to TRBJ2-5; D tentatively reads TRBD1 or TRBD2 (5 bases each). Deletions cut 1 base from V and 5 bases from J, with 18 bases between. The CDR3 is 16 amino acids. Germline V gene sequence: CDR1 SGHRS, CDR2 YFSETQ. CDR3 sequence (DNA): TGCGCCAGCAGCTTGTGGCCGGGACGGGAAACGGAGACCCAGTACTTC. It yields the protein CASSLWPGRETETQYF.

This chain links TRBV5-4 with TRBJ1-2, with 9 bases aligning to TRBD1. CDR3 length equals 14 residues. From germline, CDR1 is SGHNT and CDR2 YYREEE (reference sequence). V gave up 2 bases and J gave up 3 bases; unmatched junction bases: 2. The DNA for the CDR3 is TGTGCCAGCAGCTTACAGGGGGCGGACTATGGCTACACCTTC. This translates into CASSLQGADYGYTF.

This chain links TRBV9 with TRBJ2-7, with 9 bases that match TRBD2. Germline loops: CDR1 SGDLS, CDR2 YYNGEE. The V and J ends lost 3 bases and 3 bases, in that order; junction bases with no gene match: 4. The CDR3 totals 14 residues. The chain's CDR3 is CASSASGNYYEQYF. In DNA, the CDR3 is TGTGCCAGCAGCGCTAGCGGGAATTACTACGAGCAGTACTTC.

The chain couples TRBV2 to TRBJ2-4; 11 bases map to TRBD2. CDR3 length equals 15 residues. Germline assignment: CDR1 SNHLY and CDR2 FYNNEI. J lost 9 bases, V lost 10 bases, and 14 bases had no gene match. CDR3 sequence reads: CATLPVAGGPAIQYF. The CDR3 nucleotides read TGTGCCACCCTCCCGGTAGCGGGGGGGCCGGCCATTCAGTACTTC. The full variable domain, its missing parts supplied by reference TRBV2 and TRBJ2-4, is EPEVTQTPSHQVTQMGQEVILRCVPISNHLYFYWYRQILGQKVEFLVSFYNNEISEKSEIFDDQFSVERPDGSNFTLKIRSTKLEDSAMYFCATLPVAGGPAIQYFGAGTRLSVL.

At least ten counts were recorded for this clone. The gene calls are TRBV30 and TRBJ1-1; D might be TRBD1 (6 bases). CDR3 length: 14 amino acids. Deletions cut 1 base from V and 6 bases from J, with 15 bases between. CDR1 and CDR2 (germline): GTSNPN, SVGIG (reference sequence). This CDR3 reads CAWSEGVAESEAFF. The CDR3, as DNA: TGTGCCTGGAGTGAGGGGGTCGCCGAGTCTGAAGCTTTCTTT.